This TCR beta chain was recovered during a study of post-analysis software for immune sequencing data. The CDR3 covers 14 residues. The ends were cut back, 6 bases at V and 2 bases at J, with 13 bases in the middle. Germline V gene lookup returns CDR1 DFQATT and CDR2 SNEGSKA (reference sequence). In this sample, this clonotype turned up a few times. What it binds is not known. Study-wide results and caveats: Patients used about 5 TRBV segments, including TRBV5-6, TRBV5-1 and TRBV20-1, more often than controls. Controls' normalized Chao1 diversity significantly exceeded that of multiple sclerosis patients.

TCR beta libraries were prepared from cDNA with unique molecular identifiers. Each CDR3 protein gets one entry after TCRdb re-called the PCR reads with MiXCR. The sample has 250,000 to 300,000 distinct CDR3 sequences, about 40% seen once. The sample comprised blood. The chain uses TRBV20-1 and TRBJ2-2; the D gene could be TRBD1 or TRBD2 (6 bases each). The origin of this receptor is a girl aged 10-17 years with multiple sclerosis. Here the CDR3 reads CSASEGTNTGELFF. CDR3 bases: TGCAGTGCCTCGGAGGGGACAAACACCGGGGAGCTGTTTTTT.